A single sample gave rise to the 19 T cell receptor beta chains below, sequenced in a study of T cell repertoires in cytomegalovirus infection. These receptors' antigens are unknown. TCRdb reprocessed the reads with MiXCR, giving one entry per CDR3 protein. The sample contains roughly 860,000 distinct CDR3 sequences, about 31% of which appear only once. Source: cultured CD8+ T cells from PBMCs, taken from culture after CMV antigen stimulation. The source of these receptors is a human donor in good health (CMV status not recorded). Some clones in this sample may be carry-over from other donors' samples.

V gene TRBV27 combines with J gene TRBJ1-2; maybe TRBD1 (5 bases). Germline V CDR1 and CDR2: MNHEY, SMNVEV (reference sequence). V lost 3 bases to trimming and J lost 1 base, with 9 bases between them. CDR3 length equals 14 residues. This CDR3 reads CASSFRRDNYGYTF. CDR3 nucleotide sequence: TGTGCCAGCAGTTTCCGCAGGGATAACTATGGCTACACCTTC.

This clonotype was observed a handful of times. The rearrangement uses TRBV7-9 and TRBJ1-5; maybe TRBD1 (6 bases). CDR3 length: 16 residues. Germline CDR1 is SEHNR and CDR2 is FQNEAQ (reference sequence). Trimming pared 5 bases from V and 4 bases from J, leaving 18 bases between. The CDR3 nucleotides read TGTGCCAGCAGCGTCTCAACAGGGAAACGAAATCAGCCCCAGCATTTT. Its translation: CASSVSTGKRNQPQHF. The full variable domain, its missing parts supplied by reference TRBV7-9 and TRBJ1-5, is DTGVSQNPRHKITKRGQNVTFRCDPISEHNRLYWYRQTLGQGPEFLTYFQNEAQLEKSRLLSDRFSAERPKGSFSTLEIQRTEQGDSAMYLCASSVSTGKRNQPQHFGDGTRLSIL.

This clonotype was counted a few times. This chain uses TRBV9 with TRBJ2-1; unclear D gene. CDR1 SGDLS and CDR2 YYNGEE come from the germline V gene. This CDR3 is built from 12 residues. Trimming took 9 bases from V and 7 from J, leaving 14 bases between them. The CDR3 DNA reads TGTGCCACCGAACCCGCCCGGAATGAGCAGTTCTTC. This translates into CATEPARNEQFF.

This clonotype was found a few times. The CDR3 sequence is CASSWLGELFF. CDR3 DNA sequence: TGTGCCAGCAGTTGGCTCGGGGAGCTGTTTTTT. The chain employs TRBV6-5 and TRBJ2-2, with unresolved D. CDR1 and CDR2 (germline): MNHEY, SVGAGI. Deletions cut 4 bases from V and 7 bases from J, with 4 bases between. The CDR3 covers 11 residues.

The J gene is TRBJ1-1, the V gene TRBV12-3 or TRBV12-4; D possibly corresponds to TRBD1 (6 bases). V gave up 7 bases and J gave up 1 base, with 22 bases separating them. There are 17 residues in the CDR3. CDR3 loop: CASIFAGGDTSNTEAFF. The CDR3 region has the DNA TGTGCCAGCATCTTCGCAGGAGGGGACACTTCGAACACTGAAGCTTTCTTT.

This chain links TRBV11-1 with TRBJ2-1; no firm D call. Trimming cost V 7 bases and J 5 bases, with 21 bases left between them. The CDR3 extends over 16 amino acids. The germline gives CDR1 SGHAT, CDR2 FQDESV (reference sequence). The CDR3 coding sequence is TGTGCCAGCATCCACTCAAGCGTGGGTGGACACAATGAGCAGTTCTTC. Protein sequence: CASIHSSVGGHNEQFF.

This chain links TRBV7-6 with TRBJ2-3; maybe TRBD2 (5 bases). The germline gives CDR1 SGHVS, CDR2 FNYEAQ. The CDR3 spans 14 residues. The V end was cut by 1 base, the J end by 6 bases, with 11 bases between. The CDR3, as DNA: TGTGCCAGCAGCTTAGGGACTTCTGGGGATACGCAGTATTTT. Its translation: CASSLGTSGDTQYF.

The rearrangement uses TRBV20-1 and TRBJ1-5; TRBD1 might be the D (5 bases). CDR1 DFQATT and CDR2 SNEGSKA come from the germline V gene (reference sequence). Trimming left V 4 bases short and J 5 bases short, with 9 bases between. This CDR3 comprises 12 residues. The CDR3, as DNA: TGCAGTGCTACTAAAGGGGATCAGCCCCAGCATTTT. Translation gives CSATKGDQPQHF.

The sample holds many counts of this clonotype. CDR3 protein: CASSFMSGGSSGANVLTF. CDR3 coding DNA: TGTGCCAGCAGTTTTATGAGCGGGGGGAGCTCTGGGGCCAACGTCCTGACTTTC. The chain has TRBV12-3 or TRBV12-4 and TRBJ2-6; TRBD2 aligns across 9 bases. The CDR3 runs 18 residues. The V gene end was trimmed by 3 bases and the J gene end by 0 bases; junction bases not matched to a gene: 6.

This clonotype was recorded a few times. The chain employs TRBV19 and TRBJ1-2; D unresolved. Trimming cost V 3 bases and J 4 bases, with 9 bases left between them. The CDR3 length is 13 residues. Germline V gene data show CDR1 as LNHDA and CDR2 as SQIVND (reference sequence). CDR3 amino acids: CASSIGNLYGYTF. The CDR3 region has the DNA TGTGCCAGTAGTATCGGGAACCTCTATGGCTACACCTTC.

CDR3 amino acids: CASSQGEQSNSPLHF. CDR3 sequence (DNA): TGCGCCAGCAGCCAAGGGGAACAGTCTAATTCACCCCTCCACTTT. The genes are TRBV4-1 and TRBJ1-6; no reliable D call. Germline CDR1 MGHRA, CDR2 YSYEKL. The length of the CDR3 is 15 residues. Trimming left V 1 base short and J 6 bases short, with 10 bases between.

This clonotype came up once. J is TRBJ2-2 and V is TRBV2; no clear D gene. Per germline, CDR1 SNHLY and CDR2 FYNNEI. Deletions cut 7 bases from V and 1 base from J, with 10 bases between. The CDR3 is 14 residues long. CDR3 residues: CASNLGGNTGELFF. The CDR3 nucleotides are TGTGCCAGCAACCTCGGCGGGAACACCGGGGAGCTGTTTTTT. Complete variable domain (other parts from reference TRBV2 and TRBJ2-2): EPEVTQTPSHQVTQMGQEVILRCVPISNHLYFYWYRQILGQKVEFLVSFYNNEISEKSEIFDDQFSVERPDGSNFTLKIRSTKLEDSAMYFCASNLGGNTGELFFGEGSRLTVL.

This clonotype was counted ten times or more. V usage is TRBV7-2 and J usage is TRBJ1-1; 12 bases agree with TRBD1. Germline CDR1 is SGHTA and CDR2 is FQGNSA. This CDR3 region has 16 residues. V gave up 8 bases and J gave up 4 bases; unmatched junction bases: 11. CDR3 in DNA: TGTGCCAGCGGGGGGGACAGGGGGCATGTAGGCACTGAAGCTTTCTTT. It is translated as CASGGDRGHVGTEAFF.

There are many counts of this clonotype. A read error may explain this, as a much larger clone is one base away. The chain carries TRBV27 and TRBJ1-1, with a weak D call TRBD1 (5 bases). Trimming stripped 6 bases from V and 1 base from J, with 9 bases between. CDR3 size: 13 residues. The germline gives CDR1 MNHEY, CDR2 SMNVEV (reference sequence). CDR3 protein: CASSWGGNTEAFF. Here the CDR3 DNA reads TGTGCCAGCAGCTGGGGGGGGAACACTGAAGCTTTCTTT.

This sequence joins TRBV27 and TRBJ1-5; a weak D match, TRBD1 (5 bases). The CDR3 covers 16 residues. The V gene lost 5 bases and the J gene lost 11 bases, with 25 bases spanning the gap. Germline V CDR1 and CDR2: MNHEY, SMNVEV (reference sequence). CDR3 nucleotides: TGTGCCAGCAGTCCCCAACAGGACGGGTCACAAGCGGCCCAGCATTTT. Protein product: CASSPQQDGSQAAQHF.

This clonotype was counted many times. The chain combines TRBV7-2 with TRBJ1-5; TRBD1 matches 9 bases. Germline lookup yields CDR1 SGHTA and CDR2 FQGNSA. The V segment lost 1 base and the J segment 5 bases; nucleotides outside the gene matches: 3. The CDR3 is 15 residues long. CDR3 residues: CASSLGRQGDQPQHF. The CDR3 coding sequence is TGTGCCAGCAGCTTAGGGAGACAGGGGGATCAGCCCCAGCATTTT.

The rearrangement links TRBV6-8 to TRBJ2-1; 8 bases map to TRBD1. The germline V gene encodes CDR1 MNHGY and CDR2 SAAAGT. This CDR3 has 15 amino acids. Trimming took 5 bases from V and 5 from J; bases not matched to a gene: 8. In nucleotides, the CDR3 is TGTGCCAGCAGTACCCGGACAGGGACAAACAATGAGCAGTTCTTC. It yields the protein CASSTRTGTNNEQFF.

The V gene is TRBV27, the J gene TRBJ2-2; D is ambiguous. The CDR3 sequence is 12 residues long. Trimming shortened V by 8 bases and J by 2 bases, and 6 bases separated the two germline ends. The germline gives CDR1 MNHEY, CDR2 SMNVEV (reference sequence). CDR3: CASLRNTGELFF. CDR3 bases: TGTGCCAGCTTGCGAAACACCGGGGAGCTGTTTTTT.

The chain recombines TRBV19 with TRBJ1-1; no clear D. The V end was cut by 3 bases, the J end by 1 base, with 12 bases between. CDR1 is LNHDA and CDR2 is SQIVND in the germline V gene (reference sequence). This CDR3 contains 15 residues. The CDR3 is CASSIRVGGNTEAFF. CDR3 nucleotide sequence: TGTGCCAGTAGTATTAGGGTAGGTGGGAACACTGAAGCTTTCTTT.